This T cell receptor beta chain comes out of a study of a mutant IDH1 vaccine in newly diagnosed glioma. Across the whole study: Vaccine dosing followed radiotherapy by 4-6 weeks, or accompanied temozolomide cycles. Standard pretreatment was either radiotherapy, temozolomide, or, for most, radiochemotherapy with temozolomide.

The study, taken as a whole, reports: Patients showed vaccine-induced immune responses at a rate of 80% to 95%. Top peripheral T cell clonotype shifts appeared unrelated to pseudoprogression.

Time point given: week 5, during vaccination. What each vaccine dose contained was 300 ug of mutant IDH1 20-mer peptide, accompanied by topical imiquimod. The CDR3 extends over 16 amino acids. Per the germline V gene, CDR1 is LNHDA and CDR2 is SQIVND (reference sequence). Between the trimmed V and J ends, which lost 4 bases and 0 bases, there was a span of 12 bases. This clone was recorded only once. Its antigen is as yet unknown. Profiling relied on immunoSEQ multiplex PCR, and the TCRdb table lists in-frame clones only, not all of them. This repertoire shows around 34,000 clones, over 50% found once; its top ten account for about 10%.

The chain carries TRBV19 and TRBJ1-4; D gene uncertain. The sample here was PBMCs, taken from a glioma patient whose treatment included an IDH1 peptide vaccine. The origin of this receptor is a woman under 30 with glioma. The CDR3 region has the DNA TGTGCCAGTAGTAAGGACGGTGCCGCAACTAATGAAAAACTGTTTTTT. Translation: CASSKDGAATNEKLFF.